These T cell receptor beta chains were read from a single sample in a study of spatial heterogeneity in lung cancer. TCRdb redid the calling of the 5' RACE reads with MiXCR, one entry per CDR3 protein. The sample records 50,000 to 65,000 distinct CDR3 sequences, 8.4% being singletons. The sequencing here drew on PBMCs, taken at surgery. The source of these receptors is a female donor with early-stage non-small cell lung cancer. Each CDR3 is given with its conserved first and last residue. The order of the fields is V gene, clone size, J gene, D gene, CDR3 DNA, CDR3 protein. D genes are given only for firm matches. Clone size appears in some rows only: once, few, many, or a class for an expanded clone.

>TRBV7-9|many|TRBJ1-1|.
TGTGCCAGCAGCTTAGCGGAATACACTGAAGCTTTCTTT
CASSLAEYTEAFF
>TRBV27|.|TRBJ1-2|.
TGTGCCAGCACCCCCGACGGGAACTATGGCTACACCTTC
CASTPDGNYGYTF
>TRBV5-1|many|TRBJ2-2|.
TGCGCCAGCAGCTTGGCGGGCGACGGGGAGCTGTTTTTT
CASSLAGDGELFF
>TRBV2|many|TRBJ2-6|.
TGTGCCAGCCAGGGGCCCGGGGCCAACGTCCTGACTTTC
CASQGPGANVLTF
>TRBV6-5|.|TRBJ2-5|.
TGTGCCAGCATCGGGGAGACCCAGTACTTC
CASIGETQYF
>TRBV28|.|TRBJ2-3|.
TGTGCCAGCAGCACAACTAGGAGAGAGTCTACAGATACGCAGTATTTT
CASSTTRRESTDTQYF
>TRBV6-2/TRBV6-3|few|TRBJ2-1|.
TGTGCCAGCAGTTTGCCGGGACTTCGAAATGAGCAGTTCTTC
CASSLPGLRNEQFF
>TRBV7-2|.|TRBJ2-2|TRBD1
TGTGCCAGCAGCTCCACCGGGACAGGGGACGGGGAGCTGTTTTTT
CASSSTGTGDGELFF
>TRBV7-2|few|TRBJ2-1|TRBD2
TGTGCCAGCAGACCAACCGGGACTAGTAGTTACAATGAGCAGTTCTTC
CASRPTGTSSYNEQFF
>TRBV20-1|few|TRBJ1-6|.
TGCAGTGCTCGCCCTGTGGGGGCTACCCATTCACCCCTCCACTTT
CSARPVGATHSPLHF
>TRBV18|.|TRBJ1-1|.
TGTGCCAGCTCACCAGGAACAGAGAACACTGAAGCTTTCTTT
CASSPGTENTEAFF
>TRBV7-8|.|TRBJ1-1|.
TGTGCCAGCAGCCGTGGGAGGGATGAAGCTTTCTTT
CASSRGRDEAFF
>TRBV7-2|few|TRBJ2-5|.
TGTGCCAGCAGCTTCGCAGCCCTTCTGGGGGAGACCCAGTACTTC
CASSFAALLGETQYF
>TRBV29-1|.|TRBJ2-1|TRBD1
TGCAGCGTTGAAGTTCCTGGGACAGGCCACAATGAGCAGTTCTTC
CSVEVPGTGHNEQFF
>TRBV29-1|many|TRBJ2-5|.
TGCAGCGTTGAAGATGTCGAGACCCAGTACTTC
CSVEDVETQYF
>TRBV2|.|TRBJ1-2|.
TGTGCCAGCAAGGCGGACGGAGCCTATGGCTACACCTTC
CASKADGAYGYTF
>TRBV7-3|many|TRBJ2-2|.
TGTGCCAGCAGCATTCAATTCACGGGGTTCACCGGGGAGCTGTTTTTT
CASSIQFTGFTGELFF
>TRBV25-1|many|TRBJ2-1|TRBD1
TGTGCCAGCAGTGGAAGTCAGGGGGTTAATGAGCAGTTCTTC
CASSGSQGVNEQFF
>TRBV20-1|.|TRBJ2-2|.
TGCAGTGCTAGAGCCGGGTTTTGGGGCACCGGGGAGCTGTTTTTT
CSARAGFWGTGELFF
>TRBV27|.|TRBJ2-5|TRBD1
TGTGCCAGCAGGGACAGGGGTTACCAAGAGACCCAGTACTTC
CASRDRGYQETQYF
>TRBV5-1|.|TRBJ1-1|TRBD1
TGCGCCAGCAGCCCGAATTCAGGGGGCGATTTAGCTTTCTTT
CASSPNSGGDLAFF
>TRBV4-2|.|TRBJ2-3|TRBD2
TGTGCCAGCAGCCAAAGACTAGCGGGGGGCACAGATACGCAGTATTTT
CASSQRLAGGTDTQYF
>TRBV7-2|.|TRBJ2-3|TRBD2
TGTGCCAGCAGCCTGGGACTAGCGGGGGGAGATACGCAGTATTTT
CASSLGLAGGDTQYF
>TRBV20-1|few|TRBJ2-7|TRBD1
TGCAGTGCTAGGAGGGGACAGGGGAGCTCCTACGAGCAGTACTTC
CSARRGQGSSYEQYF
>TRBV9|many|TRBJ1-2|.
TGTGCCAGCAGCGTAGCTCGGGGGAGCTATGGCTACACCTTC
CASSVARGSYGYTF
>TRBV10-3|many|TRBJ2-1|.
TGTGCCATCAGTGAGCCCTCCTCGGGTTACAATGAGCAGTTCTTC
CAISEPSSGYNEQFF
>TRBV7-9|.|TRBJ1-2|TRBD1
TGTGCCAGCAGCTTAGCGCAGGGGGCAGGCGGCTACACCTTC
CASSLAQGAGGYTF
>TRBV29-1|.|TRBJ1-5|.
TGCAGCGTTATGGAGAATAGCAATCAGCCCCAGCATTTT
CSVMENSNQPQHF
>TRBV5-1|.|TRBJ1-4|TRBD1
TGCGCCAGCAGCTTGGCCGGGGACAGGGGGCGAGGGAATGAAAAACTGTTTTTT
CASSLAGDRGRGNEKLFF
>TRBV20-1|.|TRBJ1-4|.
TGCAGTGCTAGAGAGGGTGGCCGGAACGAAAAACTGTTTTTT
CSAREGGRNEKLFF
>TRBV28|.|TRBJ1-1|TRBD1
TGTGCCAGCAGATCCGAGGCCGGGACAGGGGTGACTGAAGCTTTCTTT
CASRSEAGTGVTEAFF
>TRBV12-3/TRBV12-4|few|TRBJ2-2|.
TGTGCCAGCAGACTTAGCGGACCTGGGACCGGGGAGCTGTTTTTT
CASRLSGPGTGELFF
>TRBV4-1|many|TRBJ1-1|.
TGCGCCAGCAGCCAAGCAGGTCACCCCCAGGGACTGAACACTGAAGCTTTCTTT
CASSQAGHPQGLNTEAFF
>TRBV25-1|.|TRBJ2-7|TRBD2
TGTGCCAGCAGTGACCCCCGGGGGGGGACCGTTACTTACGAGCAGTACTTC
CASSDPRGGTVTYEQYF
>TRBV6-6|.|TRBJ2-1|.
TGTGCCAGCAGTCGTCTCCTTTCCTCCCGGTATGAGCAGTTCTTC
CASSRLLSSRYEQFF
>TRBV5-4|few|TRBJ2-2|.
TGTGCCAGTGCCGAGGCCTCGAACACCGGGGAGCTGTTTTTT
CASAEASNTGELFF
>TRBV27|.|TRBJ1-6|.
TGTGCCAGCAGTTTCCCGGGGGCCAATTCACCCCTCCACTTT
CASSFPGANSPLHF
>TRBV6-5|.|TRBJ1-3|.
TGTGCCAGCAGCCCGGACGAGAGCTCTGGAAACACCATATATTTT
CASSPDESSGNTIYF
>TRBV7-9|many|TRBJ2-7|TRBD1
TGTGCCAGCAGCGCTCAGACAGGGAGTCACTACGAGCAGTACTTC
CASSAQTGSHYEQYF
>TRBV12-3/TRBV12-4|few|TRBJ1-1|.
TGTGCCAGCAAAGGAGCCACTGAAGCTTTCTTT
CASKGATEAFF
>TRBV3-1|many|TRBJ1-5|TRBD1
TGTGCCAGCAGCCAAGATCTGACAGGGGGCAGCCAGCCCCAGCATTTT
CASSQDLTGGSQPQHF
>TRBV20-1|few|TRBJ1-5|TRBD1
TGCAGTGCTGACAGGGCCCTAGGGAGCAATCAGCCCCAGCATTTT
CSADRALGSNQPQHF
>TRBV21-1|many|TRBJ2-1|.
TGTGCCAGCAGCAAAGGATCGTCCTTGGACAGGGGGGTCGAGACTAACTCCTACAATGAGCAGTTCTTC
CASSKGSSLDRGVETNSYNEQFF
>TRBV23-1|few|TRBJ2-1|TRBD2
TGCGCCAGCAGTCCGGGACTAGCGGGTGAGCAGTTCTTC
CASSPGLAGEQFF
>TRBV10-3|few|TRBJ2-5|TRBD2
TGTGCCATCAGGCCCGGGACTAGCGGGGTCGTAGAGACCCAGTACTTC
CAIRPGTSGVVETQYF
>TRBV9|.|TRBJ2-2|TRBD1
TGTGCCAGCAGCGTCGGGACAGACGACACCGGGGAGCTGTTTTTT
CASSVGTDDTGELFF
>TRBV7-8|.|TRBJ1-5|TRBD1
TGTGCCAGCAGCCCAGGGGGGGGATACCAGCCCCAGCATTTT
CASSPGGGYQPQHF
>TRBV28|.|TRBJ2-1|TRBD2
TGTGCCAGCAAGACAGGCACTAGCGGGAGATCGTCCTACAATGAGCAGTTCTTC
CASKTGTSGRSSYNEQFF
>TRBV5-1|.|TRBJ1-5|TRBD1
TGCGCCAGCAGCTTGAGTGGGACAGGGGACTCTCAGCCCCAGCATTTT
CASSLSGTGDSQPQHF
>TRBV12-3/TRBV12-4|many|TRBJ2-2|TRBD2
TGTGCCAGCGGGCGAGCGGGGGGGCGAACCGGGGAGCTGTTTTTT
CASGRAGGRTGELFF
>TRBV5-1|many|TRBJ1-1|TRBD1
TGCGCCAGCAGCACCGGGACAGGGCTGAACACTGAAGCTTTCTTT
CASSTGTGLNTEAFF
>TRBV3-1|few|TRBJ1-5|.
TGTGCCAGCAGCCAAGGGGTCCTCGGTCTACTCCAGCATTTT
CASSQGVLGLLQHF
>TRBV9|.|TRBJ1-5|.
TGTGCCAGCAGCGTAGGACAGAGAGATCAGCCCCAGCATTTT
CASSVGQRDQPQHF
>TRBV10-3|few|TRBJ2-6|.
TGTGCCATCAATCTCGGGCCCACTAGCTCTGGGGCCAACGTCCTGACTTTC
CAINLGPTSSGANVLTF
>TRBV7-2|.|TRBJ2-3|.
TGTGCCAGCAGCCTTCCGGACGCGAGAAGCACAGATACGCAGTATTTT
CASSLPDARSTDTQYF